This T cell receptor (beta chain) was retrieved from a study of T-cell reconstitution after alpha-beta-depleted transplantation in children. Notes on the study in general: Surviving recipient cells, namely T cells and thymic progenitors, were the source of high day-60 TCRbeta diversity in some patients. Expanded clones from the graft, numbering several hundred, reportedly supplied alpha-beta T cells about two months after transplant. Counts and diversity of T cells one year after transplant came mostly from newly produced T cells.

The CDR3 is 17 amino acids. Germline lookup yields CDR1 SGHDT and CDR2 YYEEEE. With 0 bases clipped from V and 1 base from J, the junction kept 4 bases outside the gene matches. Comments on this clonotype: What it binds is not known.

Preparation of the TCRbeta library was carried out with unique molecular identifiers. From the PCR reads, TCRdb called clonotypes with MiXCR, one entry per CDR3 protein. Here the sample spans hundreds of thousands of distinct CDR3 sequences, 15% to 20% being singletons. The receptor comes from a boy in the first two years of life who had a stem cell transplant for Wiskott-Aldrich syndrome, so the T cells may come from the graft donor. The source was PBMCs, mostly from graft donor cells, collected 360 days after TCRalphabeta/CD19-depleted stem cell transplant. The chain carries TRBV5-6 and TRBJ2-5, with TRBD2 matching 12 bases. As DNA, the CDR3 is TGTGCCAGCAGCTTGGCGACTAGCGGGGGACTCCAAGAGACCCAGTACTTC. Translation gives CASSLATSGGLQETQYF.